The 14 T cell receptor beta chains presented below share a single source sample, sequenced in a study of regulatory T cells in long-lasting Graves disease (dated by TCRdb to the early 2020s). Receptors were amplified or captured by multiplex PCR. Instrument used: Illumina HiSeq 4000. To build TCR beta libraries, CDR3 regions were amplified by Arm-PCR using iRepertoire HTBI primers. Starting from the raw public reads, TCRdb applied fastp trimming at Q25, assembled clones with MiXCR and retained in-frame beta chains. Here each entry gathers all rows of one CDR3 protein and keeps the most common genes and DNA. This sample gives approximately 350,000 distinct CDR3 sequences in total; 20% to 25% of them show up just once. The ten biggest clones cover about 29% of the sample. Reading the label with the study, this specimen's time point is: persistent/refractory GD, antithyroid drugs over 5 years with positive TRAb. RNA was extracted from PBMCs in TRIzol for both TCR sequencing and RNA sequencing.

The sample was peripheral blood mononuclear cells (PBMCs), taken when the disease was refractory, from a patient treated with antithyroid drugs. The receptor source for this set is a middle-aged woman with Graves disease. Donor details come from another sample of the same person, matched by shared clones.

This clonotype came up many times. This rearrangement joins TRBV2 to TRBJ2-7; 11 bases line up with TRBD2. Germline lookup yields CDR1 SNHLY and CDR2 FYNNEI. The CDR3 runs to 15 residues. V gave up 7 bases and J gave up 2 bases; unmatched junction bases: 7. The CDR3 loop is CASKPTSGTTYEQYF. The CDR3 DNA reads TGTGCCAGCAAGCCGACTAGCGGGACCACCTACGAGCAGTACTTC.

This clonotype showed up just a few times. The chain employs TRBV6-5 and TRBJ1-3, with D hard to call. The V gene lost 0 bases and the J gene lost 0 bases, with 12 bases spanning the gap. The CDR3 length is 17 residues. Germline loops: CDR1 MNHEY, CDR2 SVGAGI. The CDR3 protein is CASSYSRQATSGNTIYF. The DNA for the CDR3 is TGTGCCAGCAGTTACTCGCGCCAGGCAACCTCTGGAAACACCATATATTTT.

This rearrangement joins TRBV28 to TRBJ2-3; possible D gene TRBD2, 6 bases. Trimming stripped 6 bases from V and 3 bases from J, with 16 bases between. Germline values: CDR1 MDHEN, CDR2 SYDVKM. The CDR3 runs to 15 residues. As DNA, the CDR3 is TGTGCCAGCAGATCCAGGAGGGAAAGGACAGATACGCAGTATTTT. It encodes CASRSRRERTDTQYF.

This clonotype was picked up many times. At one boundary the junction diverges from the germline segment, which might be a read error. V gene TRBV28 combines with J gene TRBJ2-5; D could derive from TRBD1 or TRBD2 (5 bases each). The CDR3 spans 15 residues. Germline V gene data show CDR1 as MDHEN and CDR2 as SYDVKM. The CDR3 DNA follows: TGTGCCAGCAGTACGTTCTTTATGGTTTCCGGGACGACCCAATTC. Amino acids: CASSTFFMVSGTTQF.

The table lists this clonotype with many counts. V usage is TRBV28 and J usage is TRBJ2-2; the D is unclear. Germline-derived CDR1 and CDR2 are MDHEN and SYDVKM. This CDR3 has 15 amino acids. Trimming pared 2 bases from V and 0 bases from J, leaving 7 bases between. The CDR3 loop is CASSLRNANTGELFF. CDR3 coding DNA: TGTGCCAGCAGTTTACGCAACGCGAACACCGGGGAGCTGTTTTTT.

The rearrangement links TRBV2 to TRBJ1-2; D is ambiguous. The CDR3 has 13 residues. The ends were cut back, 3 bases at V and 4 bases at J, with 9 bases in the middle. CDR1 and CDR2 (germline): SNHLY, FYNNEI. The CDR3 is CASSESTVYGYTF. In DNA form, the CDR3 reads TGTGCCAGCAGTGAGTCCACAGTCTATGGCTACACCTTC.

There are many counts of this clonotype. The V call is TRBV28, the J call TRBJ2-7; D may be TRBD2 (6 bases). Trimming shortened V by 10 bases and J by 5 bases, and 21 bases separated the two germline ends. The germline CDR1 and CDR2 sequences are MDHEN and SYDVKM. The length of the CDR3 is 14 residues. The CDR3 loop is CATAWRGPRNEQYF. The CDR3 nucleotides read TGTGCCACCGCGTGGAGGGGACCTAGAAACGAGCAGTACTTC.

The gene calls are TRBV29-1 and TRBJ2-1; 10 nucleotides line up with TRBD2. The junction had 12 bases not matched to a gene; V was cut back by 8 bases and J by 8 bases. Germline assignment: CDR1 SQVTM and CDR2 ANQGSEA. This CDR3 comprises 14 residues. The CDR3 DNA reads as TGCAGCCCTGTTGTAGCGGGAGGTTCGTATGAGCAGTTCTTC. Its protein is CSPVVAGGSYEQFF.

About this clonotype itself: The germline gene is not matched at one end of the junction; a read error may be the cause. The DNA of the CDR3 is TGTGCCGGCAGCCCCAGGTGGGACACTGAAGCTTTCTTT. Its protein product is CAGSPRWDTEAFF. The genes are TRBV7-3 and TRBJ1-1; D is uncertain. Germline loops: CDR1 SGHTA, CDR2 FQGTGA. The CDR3 runs 13 residues.

The chain recombines TRBV18 with TRBJ1-1, with D perhaps matching TRBD1 (5 bases). Germline lookup yields CDR1 KGHSH and CDR2 LQKENI. V shed 0 bases and J shed 7 bases, with 9 bases lying between them. The CDR3 is made up of 13 amino acids. Here the CDR3 DNA reads TGTGCCAGCTCACCACCGTCGGGGGATGAAGCTTTCTTT. It specifies CASSPPSGDEAFF.

The chain combines TRBV10-1 with TRBJ1-1; D is unresolved. Germline V lookup: CDR1 WNHNN, CDR2 SYGVQD (reference sequence). The CDR3 totals 13 residues. V lost 8 bases and J lost 5, with 15 bases in between. CDR3 bases: TGCGCCAGCTCTAAAGTGTTGGGGACTGAAGCTTTCTTT. Amino acids: CASSKVLGTEAFF.

The chain is built from TRBV5-6 and TRBJ2-7; perhaps TRBD2 as D (6 bases). In germline, CDR1 is SGHDT, CDR2 YYEEEE. V dropped 4 bases and J dropped 0 bases, with 20 bases sitting between them. The CDR3 runs 17 residues. In nucleotides, the CDR3 is TGTGCCAGCAGCCTCGGAGGGGCGGGCCCAGACTCCTACGAGCAGTACTTC. Encoded protein: CASSLGGAGPDSYEQYF.

Many counts were recorded for this clonotype. J is TRBJ2-2 and V is TRBV2; 10 bases align to TRBD1. V lost 6 bases and J lost 6; bases outside the gene matches: 7. Germline V gene data show CDR1 as SNHLY and CDR2 as FYNNEI. The CDR3 is made up of 15 amino acids. CDR3 protein: CASSGQGVDPGELFF. DNA for the CDR3: TGTGCCAGCAGCGGACAGGGGGTAGACCCCGGGGAGCTGTTTTTT.

This clonotype was picked up many times. This chain uses TRBV6-1 with TRBJ1-1; 12 nucleotides align to TRBD1. The CDR3 is made up of 14 amino acids. The V gene end was trimmed by 5 bases and the J gene end by 7 bases; junction bases not matched to a gene: 5. From germline, CDR1 is MNHNS and CDR2 SASEGT. The CDR3 spells CASSRGQGAVEAFF. The CDR3 nucleotides are TGTGCCAGCAGTAGGGGACAGGGGGCGGTTGAAGCTTTCTTT.